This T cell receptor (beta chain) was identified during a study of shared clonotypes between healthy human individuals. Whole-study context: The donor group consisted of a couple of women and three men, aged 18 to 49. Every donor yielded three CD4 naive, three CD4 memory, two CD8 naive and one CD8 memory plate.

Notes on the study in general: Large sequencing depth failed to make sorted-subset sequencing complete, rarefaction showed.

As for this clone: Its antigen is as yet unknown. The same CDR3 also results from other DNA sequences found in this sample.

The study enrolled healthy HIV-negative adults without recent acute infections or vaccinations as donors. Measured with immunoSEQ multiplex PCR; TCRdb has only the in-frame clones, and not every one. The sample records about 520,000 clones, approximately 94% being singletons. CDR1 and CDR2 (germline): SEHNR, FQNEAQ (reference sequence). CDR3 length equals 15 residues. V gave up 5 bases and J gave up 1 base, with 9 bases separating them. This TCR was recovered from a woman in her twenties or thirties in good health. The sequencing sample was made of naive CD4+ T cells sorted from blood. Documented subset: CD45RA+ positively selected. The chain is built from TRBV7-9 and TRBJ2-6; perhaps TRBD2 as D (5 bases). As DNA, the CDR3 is TGTGCCAGCAGCCTAGGAGGATCTGGGGCCAACGTCCTGACTTTC. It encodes CASSLGGSGANVLTF. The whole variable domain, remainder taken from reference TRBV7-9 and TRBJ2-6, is DTGVSQNPRHKITKRGQNVTFRCDPISEHNRLYWYRQTLGQGPEFLTYFQNEAQLEKSRLLSDRFSAERPKGSFSTLEIQRTEQGDSAMYLCASSLGGSGANVLTFGAGSRLTVL.